The T cell receptor (beta chain) described here comes from a study of blood T cell repertoires in COVID-19. Overall study: COVID-19 samples collected from the United States, Italy and Spain covered acute and convalescent phases. Sample material is recorded as cDNA or gDNA derived from T cells, B-cell-depleted T cells, or PBMCs.

Per the study methods: From reference gene primer amplification, estimates of nucleated cell counts were derived. Libraries were prepared by immunoSEQ multiplex PCR; TCRdb keeps only in-frame clonotypes and omits some of them. From that table come the V and J calls and clone size; the DNA was used to work out D and trimming. The sample has a few hundred thousand clones, about 88% seen once. Trimming left V 7 bases short and J 8 bases short, with 14 bases between. This CDR3 has 12 residues. Germline CDR1 reads SNHLY; CDR2 reads FYNNEI. The rearrangement uses TRBV2 and TRBJ1-2; D not certain. This sequence originates from a woman between 40 and 55 years old who had recovered from COVID-19. Input material: peripheral blood. The CDR3 sequence is CASTPLRGGYTF. The CDR3 coding sequence is TGTGCCAGCACCCCACTCCGAGGGGGCTACACCTTC. The full variable domain, completed using reference TRBV2 and TRBJ1-2, is EPEVTQTPSHQVTQMGQEVILRCVPISNHLYFYWYRQILGQKVEFLVSFYNNEISEKSEIFDDQFSVERPDGSNFTLKIRSTKLEDSAMYFCASTPLRGGYTFGSGTRLTVV.